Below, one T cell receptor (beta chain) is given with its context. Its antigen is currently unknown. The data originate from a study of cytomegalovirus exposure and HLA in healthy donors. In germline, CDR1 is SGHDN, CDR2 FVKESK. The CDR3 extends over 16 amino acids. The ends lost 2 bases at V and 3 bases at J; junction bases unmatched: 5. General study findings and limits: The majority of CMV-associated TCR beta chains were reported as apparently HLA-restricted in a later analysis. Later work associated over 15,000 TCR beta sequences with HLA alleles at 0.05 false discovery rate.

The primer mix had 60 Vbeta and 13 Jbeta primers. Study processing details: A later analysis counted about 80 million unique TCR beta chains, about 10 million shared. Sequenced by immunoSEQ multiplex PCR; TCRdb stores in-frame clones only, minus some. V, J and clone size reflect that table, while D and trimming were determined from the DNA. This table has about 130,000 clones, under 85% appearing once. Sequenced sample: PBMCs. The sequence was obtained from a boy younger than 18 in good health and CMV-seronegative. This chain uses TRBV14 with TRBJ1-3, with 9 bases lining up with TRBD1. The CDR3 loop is CASSQRTGGGGNTIYF. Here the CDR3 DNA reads TGTGCCAGCAGCCAACGAACAGGGGGCGGTGGAAACACCATATATTTT.